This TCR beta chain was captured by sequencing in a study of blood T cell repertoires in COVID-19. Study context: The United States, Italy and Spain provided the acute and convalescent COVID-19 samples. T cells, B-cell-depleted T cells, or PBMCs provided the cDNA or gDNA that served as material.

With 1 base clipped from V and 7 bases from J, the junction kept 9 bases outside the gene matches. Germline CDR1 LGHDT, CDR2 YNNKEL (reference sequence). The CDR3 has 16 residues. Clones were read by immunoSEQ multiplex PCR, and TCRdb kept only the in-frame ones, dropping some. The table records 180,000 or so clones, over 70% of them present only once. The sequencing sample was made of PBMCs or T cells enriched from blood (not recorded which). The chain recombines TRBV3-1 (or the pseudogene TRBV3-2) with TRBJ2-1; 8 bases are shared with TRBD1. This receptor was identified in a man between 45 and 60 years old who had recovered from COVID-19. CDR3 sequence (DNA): TGTGCCAGCAGCCAAGGCGGCAGGGGGCGATTGAATGAGCAGTTCTTC. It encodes CASSQGGRGRLNEQFF.